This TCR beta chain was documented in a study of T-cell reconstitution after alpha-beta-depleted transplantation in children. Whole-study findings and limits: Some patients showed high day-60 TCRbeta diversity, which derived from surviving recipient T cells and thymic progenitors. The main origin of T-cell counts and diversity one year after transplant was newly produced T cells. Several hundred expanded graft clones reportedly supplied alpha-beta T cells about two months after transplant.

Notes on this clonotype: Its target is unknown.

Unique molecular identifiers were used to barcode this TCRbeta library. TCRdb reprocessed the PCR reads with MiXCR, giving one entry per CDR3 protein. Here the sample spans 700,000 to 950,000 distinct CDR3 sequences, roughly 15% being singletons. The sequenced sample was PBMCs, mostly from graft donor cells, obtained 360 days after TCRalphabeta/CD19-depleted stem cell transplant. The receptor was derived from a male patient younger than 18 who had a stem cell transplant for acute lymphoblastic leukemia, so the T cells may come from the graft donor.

CDR3 protein: CASTNGTLGTDTQYF. CDR3 bases: TGTGCCAGCACCAACGGGACTCTTGGCACAGATACGCAGTATTTT. V usage is TRBV2 and J usage is TRBJ2-3; a possible D gene is TRBD2 (6 bases). The V gene lost 7 bases and the J gene lost 1 base, with 15 bases spanning the gap. The CDR3 contains 15 residues. Germline V gene lookup returns CDR1 SNHLY and CDR2 FYNNEI.